What follows are 22 T cell receptor beta chains derived from one specimen sequenced in a study of early T cells in non-severe SARS-CoV-2 infection. TCRdb reanalysed the 5' RACE reads using MiXCR and keeps one entry per CDR3 protein. The table lists 60,000 to 90,000 distinct CDR3 sequences, roughly 16% of them singletons. Sequenced material: whole blood. Receptors originate from an adult who was a healthcare worker with PCR-confirmed SARS-CoV-2 infection or an uninfected control (not recorded which).

The chain couples TRBV10-3 to TRBJ2-7; 10 bases are a match to TRBD1. J lost 0 bases, V lost 7 bases, and 6 bases had no gene match. The length of the CDR3 is 15 residues. CDR1 and CDR2 (germline): ENHRY, SYGVKD. CDR3 loop: CAITPGQGTSYEQYF. In DNA, the CDR3 is TGTGCCATCACCCCGGGACAGGGGACCTCCTACGAGCAGTACTTC.

This clonotype was seen only a few times. V and J are TRBV10-3 and TRBJ1-6; TRBD1 aligns across 9 bases. V lost 5 bases and J lost 7; bases outside the gene matches: 6. The CDR3 has 15 amino acids. Germline V CDR1 and CDR2: ENHRY, SYGVKD. The DNA of the CDR3 is TGTGCCATCAGTATCTTCGACAGGGGGAATTCACCCCTCCACTTT. Translation gives CAISIFDRGNSPLHF.

Only a few counts were recorded for this clonotype. The genes are TRBV7-2 and TRBJ2-1; D uncertain. V shed 2 bases and J shed 2 bases, with 13 bases lying between them. CDR3 length: 16 amino acids. The germline gives CDR1 SGHTA, CDR2 FQGNSA. CDR3: CASSLLHLFAYNEQFF. CDR3 coding DNA: TGTGCCAGCAGCTTACTCCACCTGTTTGCCTACAATGAGCAGTTCTTC.

This clonotype was observed many times. The V and J genes are TRBV7-3 and TRBJ1-1; D gene unclear. The CDR3 sequence is 13 residues long. Germline CDR1 is SGHTA and CDR2 is FQGTGA. Trimming left V 4 bases short and J 3 bases short, with 9 bases between. Here the CDR3 DNA reads TGTGCCAGCAGCTCGGACGGGGACACTGAAGCTTTCTTT. It specifies CASSSDGDTEAFF.

The chain links TRBV28 to TRBJ2-3; D may be TRBD2 (5 bases). Trimming cost V 2 bases and J 0 bases, with 12 bases left between them. CDR1 MDHEN and CDR2 SYDVKM come from the germline V gene. This CDR3 is built from 16 residues. In DNA, the CDR3 is TGTGCCAGCAGTTTAAGGACTTCCACTAGCACAGATACGCAGTATTTT. As protein: CASSLRTSTSTDTQYF.

The rearrangement uses TRBV5-1 and TRBJ2-7, with D perhaps assigned TRBD1 or TRBD2 (6 bases each). CDR1 is SGHRS, CDR2 YFSETQ, per germline. Trimming took off 4 bases at V and 6 bases at J, with 20 bases between the two ends. This CDR3 comprises 15 residues. The CDR3 DNA is TGCGCCAGCAGCACATCAGGGGAGGTGTTCGGCGAGCAGTACTTC. It specifies CASSTSGEVFGEQYF.

This clonotype was counted only a few times. The chain uses TRBV7-8 and TRBJ2-2; D is possibly TRBD1 (6 bases). Trimming took off 2 bases at V and 1 base at J, with 17 bases between the two ends. This CDR3 is built from 18 residues. The germline CDR1 and CDR2 sequences are SGHVS and FQNEAQ. The CDR3 sequence: CASSLIGQLIKNTGELFF. The CDR3 bases are TGTGCCAGCAGCTTAATAGGACAGCTTATTAAGAACACCGGGGAGCTGTTTTTT.

The chain uses TRBV18 and TRBJ2-1, with D possibly being TRBD1 (6 bases). The CDR3 consists of 13 residues. Germline V CDR1 and CDR2: KGHSH, LQKENI. Trimming shortened V by 5 bases and J by 5 bases, and 10 bases separated the two germline ends. The CDR3 nucleotides read TGTGCCAGCTCAGAGCAGGGGAACAATGAGCAGTTCTTC. This sequence encodes CASSEQGNNEQFF.

V and J are TRBV20-1 and TRBJ1-1, with D maybe TRBD1 (5 bases). Trimming removed 5 bases at V and 1 base at J, with 11 bases between. CDR1 and CDR2 (germline): DFQATT, SNEGSKA (reference sequence). This CDR3 spans 13 amino acids. CDR3: CSASGTENTEAFF. CDR3 nucleotides: TGCAGTGCTTCCGGGACCGAGAACACTGAAGCTTTCTTT.

This CDR3 reads CSAGLPRNEQFF. The CDR3 nucleotides read TGCAGCGCCGGGCTTCCACGGAATGAGCAGTTCTTC. This rearrangement joins TRBV29-1 to TRBJ2-1; D remains unclear. Deletions cut 7 bases from V and 7 bases from J, with 14 bases between. The germline gives CDR1 SQVTM, CDR2 ANQGSEA. The CDR3 extends over 12 amino acids.

The chain joins TRBV6-5 to TRBJ2-2; no clear D. The V gene's germline CDR1 is MNHEY and CDR2 SVGAGI. This CDR3 is built from 15 residues. V lost 10 bases to trimming and J lost 7 bases, with 22 bases between them. The CDR3, as DNA: TGTGCCACCCAAGGGCTGGGATTGCCCCTCGGGGAGCTGTTTTTT. It is translated as CATQGLGLPLGELFF.

This clonotype was found many times. V and J are TRBV29-1 and TRBJ2-5, with 9 bases fitting TRBD1. The V gene's germline CDR1 is SQVTM and CDR2 ANQGSEA. This CDR3 comprises 13 residues. V shed 6 bases and J 7 bases; nucleotides not matched to a gene: 9. CDR3 DNA: TGCAGCGTGGAAAGGACAGGGGCGGGGACCCAGTACTTC. Its translation: CSVERTGAGTQYF.

This clonotype was seen only a few times. The chain joins TRBV7-9 to TRBJ1-1; D gene unclear. The germline V gene encodes CDR1 SEHNR and CDR2 FQNEAQ (reference sequence). The CDR3 is made up of 14 amino acids. V lost 3 bases to trimming and J lost 8 bases, with 16 bases between them. The CDR3 DNA is TGTGCCAGCAGCTTTACCCGGTCCGGGGTAGAAGCTTTCTTT. Encoded protein: CASSFTRSGVEAFF.

The chain links TRBV3-1 to TRBJ1-1, with D perhaps matching TRBD1 (5 bases). Deletions cut 1 base from V and 10 bases from J, with 13 bases between. Germline CDR1 is LGHDT and CDR2 is YNNKEL (reference sequence). The CDR3 is made up of 13 amino acids. CDR3 nucleotide sequence: TGTGCCAGCAGCCAAGGTGCCGGGACCGTAGCTTTCTTT. This sequence encodes CASSQGAGTVAFF. The variable domain in full, completed from reference TRBV3-1 and TRBJ1-1, reads DTAVSQTPKYLVTQMGNDKSIKCEQNLGHDTMYWYKQDSKKFLKIMFSYNNKELIINETVPNRFSPKSPDKAHLNLHINSLELGDSAVYFCASSQGAGTVAFFGQGTRLTVV.

In this sample, this clonotype turned up a few times. This chain links TRBV29-1 with TRBJ1-4; D not certain. V shed 5 bases and J shed 7 bases, with 8 bases lying between them. CDR1 and CDR2 (germline): SQVTM, ANQGSEA. This CDR3 comprises 11 residues. The CDR3 spells CSVLVVEKLFF. CDR3 in DNA: TGCAGCGTTTTGGTTGTTGAAAAACTGTTTTTT.

This clonotype occurred a few times. CDR3 amino acids: CSARDPGQIGGYTF. DNA of the CDR3: TGCAGTGCTAGAGACCCGGGACAAATTGGTGGCTACACCTTC. This sequence joins TRBV20-1 and TRBJ1-2; TRBD1 might be the D (6 bases). The CDR3 totals 14 residues. V was pared by 0 bases and J by 7 bases, with 15 bases between. The V gene's germline CDR1 is DFQATT and CDR2 SNEGSKA (reference sequence).

In its sample, this clonotype was seen a few times. The V call is TRBV30, the J call TRBJ1-2, with D hard to call. The germline V gene encodes CDR1 GTSNPN and CDR2 SVGIG (reference sequence). The CDR3 loop spans 12 amino acids. Deletions cut 0 bases from V and 8 bases from J, with 10 bases between. CDR3 residues: CAWSVVGGGYTF. As DNA, the CDR3 is TGTGCCTGGAGTGTAGTCGGAGGCGGCTACACCTTC.

The CDR3 is CASSRGTSDWNEQYF. CDR3 coding DNA: TGTGCCAGTAGTAGAGGGACTAGCGATTGGAACGAGCAGTACTTC. The chain uses TRBV19 and TRBJ2-7; 10 bases fit TRBD2. V gave up 4 bases and J gave up 5 bases; unmatched junction bases: 8. Germline-derived CDR1 and CDR2 are LNHDA and SQIVND (reference sequence). This CDR3 contains 15 residues.

V is TRBV29-1 and J is TRBJ1-1, with 9 bases aligning to TRBD1. Looked up from germline, CDR1 is SQVTM and CDR2 is ANQGSEA. The CDR3 sequence is 13 residues long. Germline trimming cut 5 bases from V and 5 bases from J; bases unmatched to any gene: 6. This CDR3 reads CSVKGTGWTEAFF. The CDR3 nucleotides read TGCAGCGTTAAGGGGACAGGGTGGACTGAAGCTTTCTTT.

CDR3: CAISESGTASYEQYF. CDR3 in DNA: TGTGCCATCAGTGAGTCGGGGACAGCCTCCTACGAGCAGTACTTC. The chain is built from TRBV10-3 and TRBJ2-7; the match to TRBD1 covers 7 bases. The V segment lost 0 bases and the J segment 0 bases; nucleotides outside the gene matches: 2. In germline, CDR1 is ENHRY, CDR2 SYGVKD. This CDR3 region has 15 residues.

This clonotype has just a few counts. CDR3 sequence reads: CSARDRRRGGRYDEQYF. The CDR3 DNA reads TGCAGTGCTAGAGATCGGCGGCGGGGGGGCCGATACGACGAGCAGTACTTC. This rearrangement joins TRBV20-1 to TRBJ2-7; 9 nucleotides align to TRBD2. The CDR3 is 17 amino acids. The germline gives CDR1 DFQATT, CDR2 SNEGSKA (reference sequence). V shed 0 bases and J 5 bases; nucleotides not matched to a gene: 14.

The V gene is TRBV28, the J gene TRBJ2-1, with TRBD1 matching 9 bases. V was clipped by 2 bases and J by 8 bases; unmatched bases: 7. CDR1 is MDHEN, CDR2 SYDVKM, per germline. The CDR3 extends over 15 amino acids. In nucleotides, the CDR3 is TGTGCCAGCAGTTTACCGGGACAGGGTTCCTATGAGCAGTTCTTC. Translated: CASSLPGQGSYEQFF.